This T cell receptor (beta chain) was recorded in a study of vaccination and CD4 T cells after COVID-19. General study points: For convalescent patients, 304 of the 307 vaccine-specific clones analyzed were classified as spike mono-reactive.

The V and J ends lost 3 bases and 7 bases respectively, with 6 bases between them. Germline V gene sequence: CDR1 LNHDA, CDR2 SQIVND (reference sequence). The CDR3 runs 12 residues. Researchers used the Oncomine TCR Beta short-read assay to sequence DNA from cultured CD4+ T cells. TCRdb reanalysed the PCR reads using MiXCR and keeps one entry per CDR3 protein. The sample has under 25,000 distinct CDR3 sequences, 55% seen once. Note on this clonotype: Its specificity is not known.

The sample's treatment: approximately 11-day PBMC culture with coronavirus spike peptide pools or control peptides (ViraFEST assay). With peptide pools, ViraFEST first expanded antigen-specific T cells and afterwards sequenced their TCRs. Spanning March to December 2020, the positive PCR dates came before US Alpha, Beta and Delta variants. The sample consisted of CD4+ T cells from blood, cultured in vitro. V is TRBV19 and J is TRBJ2-2; the D is unclear. The receptor was derived from a human donor who had recovered from COVID-19. CDR3 region: CASSIGRGELFF. CDR3 DNA sequence: TGTGCCAGTAGTATTGGACGCGGGGAGCTGTTTTTT.